The clone carrying this TCR beta chain was observed a handful of times. Cohorts were based on clinical histories the participants reported. This sample was included in a study of blood T cell repertoires in COVID-19. As originally analysed: Scientists estimated how many nucleated cells there were by amplifying reference gene primers. The table came from immunoSEQ multiplex PCR; TCRdb's copy has only in-frame clones and leaves some out. V, J and clone size are those of that table, while D and trimming were read from the DNA. The table lists 190,000 or so clones, 86% of them singletons. The CDR3 is made up of 15 amino acids. The germline V and J ends were trimmed by 4 bases and 4 bases, with 17 bases remaining between them. Germline values: CDR1 SGDLS, CDR2 YYNGEE.

The material sequenced was PBMCs or T cells enriched from blood (not recorded which). V and J are TRBV9 and TRBJ1-2; D is uncertain. The source of this sequence is a woman aged 25-40 years who had been exposed to COVID-19. CDR3 residues: CASSTVLGRGYGYTF. CDR3 sequence (DNA): TGTGCCAGCAGCACGGTCTTGGGTCGGGGCTATGGCTACACCTTC.